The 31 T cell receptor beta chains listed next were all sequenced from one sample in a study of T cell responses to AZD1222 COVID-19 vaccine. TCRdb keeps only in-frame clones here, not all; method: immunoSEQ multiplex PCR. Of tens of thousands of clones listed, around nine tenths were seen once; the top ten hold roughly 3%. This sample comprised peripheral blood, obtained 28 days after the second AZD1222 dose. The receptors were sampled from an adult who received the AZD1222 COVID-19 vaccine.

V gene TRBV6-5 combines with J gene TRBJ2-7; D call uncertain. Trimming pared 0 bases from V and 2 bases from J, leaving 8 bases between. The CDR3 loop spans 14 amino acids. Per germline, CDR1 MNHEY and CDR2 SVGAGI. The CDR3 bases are TGTGCCAGCAGTTACTCGATGAATACCTACGAGCAGTACTTC. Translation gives CASSYSMNTYEQYF.

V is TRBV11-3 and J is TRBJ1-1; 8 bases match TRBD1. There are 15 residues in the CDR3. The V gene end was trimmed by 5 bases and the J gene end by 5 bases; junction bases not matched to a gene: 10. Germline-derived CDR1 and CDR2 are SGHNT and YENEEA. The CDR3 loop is CASSSLDRGGTEAFF. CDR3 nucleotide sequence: TGTGCCAGCAGCAGCCTCGACAGGGGAGGGACTGAAGCTTTCTTT.

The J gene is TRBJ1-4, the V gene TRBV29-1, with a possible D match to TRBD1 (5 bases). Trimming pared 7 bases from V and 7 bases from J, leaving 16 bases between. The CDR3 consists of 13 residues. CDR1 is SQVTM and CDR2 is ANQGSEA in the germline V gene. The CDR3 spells CSAHTSGGEKLFF. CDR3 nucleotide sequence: TGCAGCGCTCACACGAGCGGGGGTGAAAAACTGTTTTTT.

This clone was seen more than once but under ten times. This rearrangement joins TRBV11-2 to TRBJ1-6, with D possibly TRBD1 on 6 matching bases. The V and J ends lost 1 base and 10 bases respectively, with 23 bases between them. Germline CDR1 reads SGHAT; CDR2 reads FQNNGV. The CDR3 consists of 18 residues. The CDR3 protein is CASSLALWRGGNPSPLHF. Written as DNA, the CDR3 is TGTGCCAGCAGCTTAGCCCTTTGGAGGGGGGGCAACCCATCACCCCTCCACTTT.

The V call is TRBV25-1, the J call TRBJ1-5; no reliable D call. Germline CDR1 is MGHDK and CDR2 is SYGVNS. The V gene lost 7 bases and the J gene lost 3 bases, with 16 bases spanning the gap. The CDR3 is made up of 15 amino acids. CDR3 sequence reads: CASNSEGNLNQPQHF. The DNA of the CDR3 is TGTGCCAGCAATTCCGAAGGCAACCTCAATCAGCCCCAGCATTTT.

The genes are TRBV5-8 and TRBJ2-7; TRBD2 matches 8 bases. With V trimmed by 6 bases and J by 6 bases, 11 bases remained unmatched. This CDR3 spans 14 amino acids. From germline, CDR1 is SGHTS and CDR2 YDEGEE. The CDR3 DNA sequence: TGTGCCAGCAACAGCGGGGGTTACGCGGGCGAGCAGTACTTC. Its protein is CASNSGGYAGEQYF.

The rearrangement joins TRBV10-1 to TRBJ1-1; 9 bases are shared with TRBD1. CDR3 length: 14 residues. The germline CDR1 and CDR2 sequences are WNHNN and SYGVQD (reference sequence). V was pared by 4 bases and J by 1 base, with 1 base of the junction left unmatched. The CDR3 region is CASSGGQGNTEAFF. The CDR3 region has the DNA TGCGCCAGCAGTGGGGGACAGGGGAACACTGAAGCTTTCTTT.

CDR3 region: CASSSLSGFLSYEQYF. The CDR3 DNA sequence: TGTGCCAGCAGCTCCCTGTCTGGGTTCCTCTCCTACGAGCAGTACTTC. The rearrangement joins TRBV5-6 to TRBJ2-7; D ambiguous. The CDR3 extends over 16 amino acids. Germline CDR1 is SGHDT and CDR2 is YYEEEE. V lost 3 bases, J lost 0 bases, and 16 bases lay in between.

The DNA of the CDR3 is TGTGCCAGCAGTTACCGACAGTATGGCTACACCTTC. Residues: CASSYRQYGYTF. The rearrangement links TRBV6-2 or TRBV6-3 to TRBJ1-2; D is perhaps TRBD1 (5 bases). Trimming stripped 2 bases from V and 5 bases from J, with 6 bases between. Germline CDR1 reads MNHEY; CDR2 reads SVGEGT. The CDR3 covers 12 residues.

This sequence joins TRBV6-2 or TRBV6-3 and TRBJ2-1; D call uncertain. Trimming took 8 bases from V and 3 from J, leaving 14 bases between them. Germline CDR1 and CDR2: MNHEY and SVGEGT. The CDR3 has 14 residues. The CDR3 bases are TGTGCCAGCGGCCGGGCCACCCTCTACAATGAGCAGTTCTTC. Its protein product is CASGRATLYNEQFF.

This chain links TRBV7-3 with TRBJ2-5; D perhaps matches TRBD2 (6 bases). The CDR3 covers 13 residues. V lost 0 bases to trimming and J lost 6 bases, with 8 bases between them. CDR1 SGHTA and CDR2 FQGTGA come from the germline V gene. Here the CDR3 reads CASSLTAGKTQYF. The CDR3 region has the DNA TGTGCCAGCAGCTTAACGGCGGGGAAGACCCAGTACTTC.

The CDR3 DNA follows: TGCAGCGTTGAAGATCCAGGGGATGGAGGCTACACCTTC. It specifies CSVEDPGDGGYTF. The chain is built from TRBV29-1 and TRBJ1-2; tentatively, D is TRBD1 (6 bases). The germline V and J ends were trimmed by 0 bases and 8 bases, with 13 bases remaining between them. This CDR3 comprises 13 residues. CDR1 is SQVTM, CDR2 ANQGSEA, per germline.

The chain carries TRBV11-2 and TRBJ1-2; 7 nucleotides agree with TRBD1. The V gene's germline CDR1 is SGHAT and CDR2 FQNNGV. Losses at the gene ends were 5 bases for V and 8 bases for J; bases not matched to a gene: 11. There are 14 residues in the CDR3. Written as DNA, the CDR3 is TGTGCCAGCAGCCTTACAGACAGGGCTGGCGGCTACACCTTC. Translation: CASSLTDRAGGYTF.

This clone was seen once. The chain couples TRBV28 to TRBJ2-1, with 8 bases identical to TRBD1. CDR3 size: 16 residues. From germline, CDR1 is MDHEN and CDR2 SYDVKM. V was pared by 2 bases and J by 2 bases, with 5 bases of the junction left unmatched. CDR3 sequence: CASSLASQGAYNEQFF. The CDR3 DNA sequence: TGTGCCAGCAGTTTAGCCTCACAGGGGGCCTACAATGAGCAGTTCTTC.

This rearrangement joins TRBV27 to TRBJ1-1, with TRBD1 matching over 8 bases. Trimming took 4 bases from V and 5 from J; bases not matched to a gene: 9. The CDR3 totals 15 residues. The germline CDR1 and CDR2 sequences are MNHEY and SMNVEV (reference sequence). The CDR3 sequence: CASSSQHRGSTEAFF. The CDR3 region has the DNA TGTGCCAGCAGTTCGCAACACAGGGGGAGTACTGAAGCTTTCTTT.

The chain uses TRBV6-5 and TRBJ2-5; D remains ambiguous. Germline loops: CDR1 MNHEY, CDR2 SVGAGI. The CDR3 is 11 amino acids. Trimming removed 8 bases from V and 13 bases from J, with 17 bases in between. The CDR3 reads CASGPRPAPYF. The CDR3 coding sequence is TGTGCCAGCGGCCCCCGTCCAGCCCCGTACTTC.

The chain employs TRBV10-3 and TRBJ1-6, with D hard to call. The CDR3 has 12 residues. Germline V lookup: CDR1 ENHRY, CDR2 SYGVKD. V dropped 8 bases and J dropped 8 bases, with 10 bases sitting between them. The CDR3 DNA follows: TGTGCCATCTCCAGCCCAGATTCACCCCTCCACTTT. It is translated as CAISSPDSPLHF.

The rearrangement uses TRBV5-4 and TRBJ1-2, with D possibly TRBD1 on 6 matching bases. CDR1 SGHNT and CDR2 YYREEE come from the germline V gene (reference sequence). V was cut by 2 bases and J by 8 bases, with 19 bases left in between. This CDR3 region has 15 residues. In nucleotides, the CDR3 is TGTGCCAGCAGCTTCGCGGACAGCCCCGTAATGGGCTACACCTTC. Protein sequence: CASSFADSPVMGYTF.

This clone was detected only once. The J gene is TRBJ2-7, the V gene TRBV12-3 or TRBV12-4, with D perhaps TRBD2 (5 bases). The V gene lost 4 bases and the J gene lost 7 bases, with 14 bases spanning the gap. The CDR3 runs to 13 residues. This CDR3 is CASSYGVRSEQYF. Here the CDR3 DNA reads TGTGCCAGCAGTTACGGGGTTAGGTCAGAGCAGTACTTC.

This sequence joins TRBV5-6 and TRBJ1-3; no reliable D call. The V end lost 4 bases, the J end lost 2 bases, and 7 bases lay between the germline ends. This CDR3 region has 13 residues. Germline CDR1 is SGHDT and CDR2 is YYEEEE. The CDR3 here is CASSPRAGNTIYF. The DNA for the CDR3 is TGTGCCAGCAGCCCTCGGGCTGGAAACACCATATATTTT. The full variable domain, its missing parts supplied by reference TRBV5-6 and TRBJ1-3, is DAGVTQSPTHLIKTRGQQVTLRCSPKSGHDTVSWYQQALGQGPQFIFQYYEEEERQRGNFPDRFSGHQFPNYSSELNVNALLLGDSALYLCASSPRAGNTIYFGEGSWLTVV.

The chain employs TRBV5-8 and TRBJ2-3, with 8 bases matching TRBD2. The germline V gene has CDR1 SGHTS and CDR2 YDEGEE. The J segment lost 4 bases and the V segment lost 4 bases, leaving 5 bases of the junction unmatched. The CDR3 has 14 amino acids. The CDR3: CASSRGGPADTQYF. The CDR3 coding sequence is TGTGCCAGCAGCCGGGGGGGGCCCGCAGATACGCAGTATTTT.

As DNA, the CDR3 is TGCGCCAGCAGTGAGGCCCCCTTTGGGTCCGAAGCTTTCTTT. Translated, it gives CASSEAPFGSEAFF. The rearrangement joins TRBV10-1 to TRBJ1-1; D gene ambiguous. Germline CDR1 is WNHNN and CDR2 is SYGVQD (reference sequence). The CDR3 consists of 14 residues. Trimming removed 2 bases at V and 8 bases at J, with 15 bases between.

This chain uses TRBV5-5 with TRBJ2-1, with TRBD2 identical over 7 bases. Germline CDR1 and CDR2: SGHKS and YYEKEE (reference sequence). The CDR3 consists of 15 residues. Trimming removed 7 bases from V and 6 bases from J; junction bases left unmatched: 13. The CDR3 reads CASFPSGTIFNEQFF. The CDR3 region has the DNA TGTGCCAGCTTTCCCTCGGGGACTATCTTCAATGAGCAGTTCTTC.

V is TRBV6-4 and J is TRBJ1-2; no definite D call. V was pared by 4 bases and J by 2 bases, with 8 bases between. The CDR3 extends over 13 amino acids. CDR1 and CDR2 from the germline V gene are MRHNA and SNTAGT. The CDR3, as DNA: TGTGCCAGCAGTGCGGGGAGGAACTATGGCTACACCTTC. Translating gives CASSAGRNYGYTF.

CDR3 coding DNA: TGTGCCTGGAGTCAGTCAACTAATGAAAAACTGTTTTTT. Its protein is CAWSQSTNEKLFF. The chain links TRBV30 to TRBJ1-4, with D unclear. CDR1 is GTSNPN and CDR2 is SVGIG in the germline V gene (reference sequence). The V gene lost 2 bases and the J gene lost 0 bases, with 4 bases spanning the gap. The CDR3 is 13 residues long.

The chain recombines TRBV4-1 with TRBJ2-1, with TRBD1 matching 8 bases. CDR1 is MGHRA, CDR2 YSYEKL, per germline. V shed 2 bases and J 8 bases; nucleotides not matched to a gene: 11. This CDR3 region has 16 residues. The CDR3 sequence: CASSQRTGTANDEQFF. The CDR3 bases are TGCGCCAGCAGCCAACGGACAGGGACGGCCAATGATGAGCAGTTCTTC.

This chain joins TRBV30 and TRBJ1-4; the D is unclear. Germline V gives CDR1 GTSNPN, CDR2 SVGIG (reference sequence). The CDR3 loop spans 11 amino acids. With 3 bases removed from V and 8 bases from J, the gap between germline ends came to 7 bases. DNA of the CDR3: TGTGCCTGGAGCCAGGACGAAAAACTGTTTTTT. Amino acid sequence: CAWSQDEKLFF.

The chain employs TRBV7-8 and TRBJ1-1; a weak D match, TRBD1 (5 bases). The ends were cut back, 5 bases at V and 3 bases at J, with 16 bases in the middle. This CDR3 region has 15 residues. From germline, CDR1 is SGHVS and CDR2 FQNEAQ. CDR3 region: CASSVGGGKDTEAFF. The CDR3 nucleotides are TGTGCCAGCAGCGTGGGGGGAGGGAAGGACACTGAAGCTTTCTTT.

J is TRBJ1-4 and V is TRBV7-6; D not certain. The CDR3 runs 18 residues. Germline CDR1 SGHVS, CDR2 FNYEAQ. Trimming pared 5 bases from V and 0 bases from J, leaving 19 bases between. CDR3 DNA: TGTGCCAGCAGCCCCAGCTTCTTACTGCTGGCAACTAATGAAAAACTGTTTTTT. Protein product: CASSPSFLLLATNEKLFF.

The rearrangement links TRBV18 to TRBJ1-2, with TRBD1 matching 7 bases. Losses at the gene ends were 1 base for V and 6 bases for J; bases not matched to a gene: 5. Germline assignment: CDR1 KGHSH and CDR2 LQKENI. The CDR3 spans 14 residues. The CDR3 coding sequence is TGTGCCAGCTCACCACGACAGGGCAGTGATGGCTACACCTTC. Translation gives CASSPRQGSDGYTF. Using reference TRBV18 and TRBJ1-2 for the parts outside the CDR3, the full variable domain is NAGVMQNPRHLVRRRGQEARLRCSPMKGHSHVYWYRQLPEEGLKFMVYLQKENIIDESGMPKERFSAEFPKEGPSILRIQQVVRGDSAAYFCASSPRQGSDGYTFGSGTRLTVV.

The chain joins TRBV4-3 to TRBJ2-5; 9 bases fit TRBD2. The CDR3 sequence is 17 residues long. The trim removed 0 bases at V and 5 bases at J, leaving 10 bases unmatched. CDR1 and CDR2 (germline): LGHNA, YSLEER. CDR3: CASSQDPPAGGTETQYF. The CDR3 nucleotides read TGCGCCAGCAGCCAAGATCCCCCGGCGGGGGGGACGGAGACCCAGTACTTC.